These T cell receptor beta chains were read from a single sample in a study of cytomegalovirus exposure and HLA in healthy donors. TCRdb's copy holds only in-frame clones and misses some; the assay was immunoSEQ multiplex PCR. Of 250,000 or so clones in the sample, nearly 90% were seen once. Sequencing was carried out using PBMCs. These receptors were taken from a woman aged 18-35 years in good health and CMV-seronegative. CDR3s include the opening cysteine and the closing phenylalanine or tryptophan. Each record gives: J gene, CDR3 length, V gene, CDR3 protein.

>TRBJ2-7|15|TRBV28
CASSLIVAGDHEQYF
>TRBJ2-2|15|TRBV28
CASSDRLPHTGELFF
>TRBJ1-2|15|TRBV6-4
CASRLTEATNYGYTF
>TRBJ2-1|13|TRBV10-1
CASSPRLDNEQFF
>TRBJ2-1|15|TRBV28
CASSLRESSYNEQFF
>TRBJ2-3|17|TRBV4-1
CASSQVERGSATDTQYF
>TRBJ2-1|17|TRBV13
CASSQGVPGGSYNEQFF
>TRBJ1-2|17|TRBV10-3
CAISVGQGPGRLYGYTF
>TRBJ1-2|15|TRBV27
CASSWSGTGGYGYTF
>TRBJ2-1|12|TRBV6-5
CASRVLGGEQFF
>TRBJ2-1|16|TRBV5-1
CASSATSSGGSNEQFF
>TRBJ1-5|16|TRBV5-5
CASSLAEGDSNQPQHF